The source of this T cell receptor (beta chain) is a study of blood T cell repertoires in COVID-19 (TCRdb year 2020). Concerning the study at large: Samples from collaborators originated in the United States, Italy and Spain and spanned both the acute and convalescent phases of COVID-19. The dataset comprised deeply sampled blood TCRbeta repertoires from subjects exposed to, actively infected with, or recovered from COVID-19. The repertoires were made available in a free public database intended to serve as a resource for research on the immune response to SARS-CoV-2. A de-identified subject ID, COVID-19 status, age in years and sex were almost always included in the sample metadata. Where HLA class I and class II types were available, the types were taken from metadata supplied by the sample provider, not from assay-based typing. The prospective study material was composed of cDNA or gDNA derived from T cells, B-cell-depleted T cells, or PBMCs. The samples were drawn from the first 160 participants of the ongoing ImmuneRACE study and from 1,254 subjects provided by 6 global collaborators.

Participants in the prospective study were aged 18 to 89 years, lived in 20 to 25 United States geographic areas, and enrolled through a virtual design. In the prospective study, cohorts were assigned on the basis of participant-reported clinical history obtained from a screening survey and a study questionnaire. For ImmuneRACE Cohort 3, a participant was defined as recovered based on two consecutive negative NP/OP PCR tests, clearance by a healthcare professional, or resolution of symptoms. In the prospective study, mobile phlebotomists collected whole blood, serum and a nasopharyngeal or oropharyngeal swab from each participant. Participants in the prospective study had the option to provide additional blood draws and questionnaires over a 2-month period. Before DNA extraction, blood samples from the prospective study were shipped at room temperature or frozen. Concerning this clone: Which antigen it targets is not known. The input lacks base qualities; no much larger clone sits a single base away.

What the research found in general, with its limitations: Clinical and demographic metadata were provided uncurated, with the amount varying by source and participant.

The immunoSEQ Assay, a bias-controlled multiplex PCR, was used to amplify TCRbeta CDR3 regions from genomic DNA. On the authors' methods: Nucleated cell counts per sample were estimated from amplification of reference gene primers within the assay. To quantify the absolute abundance of each unique TCRbeta CDR3 rearrangement, sequence reads were collapsed and filtered. For each sample, productive Simpson clonality was calculated as the square root of Simpson's diversity index over productive rearrangements. What TCRdb holds here is the immuneACCESS table cut down to in-frame rearrangements. Part of the clones is not present; checked against another copy, under half of the missing clones reflect an unresolved V gene, and the others are unexplained. V, J and clone size are taken as reported in that table, and D and trimming were inferred from the DNA itself. This sample has some 150,000 clones in its table, and 85% of those were observed once. The ten largest clonotypes hold more than 5% of the sample.

V has 6 bases trimmed and J has 7 bases trimmed; junction bases matching no gene number 3. From cysteine to phenylalanine, the CDR3 is 11 amino acids long. The only DNA kept is the CDR3, 33 bases in frame from the first base. The germline V gene supplies CDR1 SNHLY and CDR2 FYNNEI. The sequenced sample was PBMCs or T cells enriched from blood (not recorded which). The TCR was taken from a woman aged 40 to 49 who had recovered from COVID-19. This chain is built from TRBV2 and TRBJ2-7, and TRBD2 aligns with 7 junction nucleotides. The encoded CDR3 is CASSLAAEQYF. The sequence in DNA is TGTGCCAGCAGCCTAGCGGCTGAGCAGTACTTC.